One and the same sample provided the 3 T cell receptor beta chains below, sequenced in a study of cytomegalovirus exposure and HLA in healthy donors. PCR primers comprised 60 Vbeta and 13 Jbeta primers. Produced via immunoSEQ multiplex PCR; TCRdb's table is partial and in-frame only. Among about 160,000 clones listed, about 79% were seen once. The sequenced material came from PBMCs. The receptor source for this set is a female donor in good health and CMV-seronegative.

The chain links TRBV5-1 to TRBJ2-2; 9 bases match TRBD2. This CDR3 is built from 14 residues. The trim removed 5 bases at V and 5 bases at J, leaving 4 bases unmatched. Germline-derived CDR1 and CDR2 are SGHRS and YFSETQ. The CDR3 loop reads CASRRLAVTGELFF. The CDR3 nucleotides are TGCGCCAGCAGAAGACTAGCGGTAACCGGGGAGCTGTTTTTT.

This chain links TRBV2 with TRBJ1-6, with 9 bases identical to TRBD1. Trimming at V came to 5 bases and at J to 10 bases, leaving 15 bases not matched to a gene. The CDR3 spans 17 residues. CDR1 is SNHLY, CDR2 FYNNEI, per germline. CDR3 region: CASSTNSPGQGGSPLHF. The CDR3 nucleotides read TGTGCCAGCAGTACCAACTCACCGGGACAGGGCGGGTCACCCCTCCACTTT.

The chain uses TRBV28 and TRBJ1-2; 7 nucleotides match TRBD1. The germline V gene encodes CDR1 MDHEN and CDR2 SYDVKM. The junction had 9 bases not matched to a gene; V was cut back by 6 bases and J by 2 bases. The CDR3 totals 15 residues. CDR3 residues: CASSPSTGTNYGYTF. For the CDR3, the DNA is TGTGCCAGCAGCCCCTCGACAGGGACCAACTATGGCTACACCTTC.